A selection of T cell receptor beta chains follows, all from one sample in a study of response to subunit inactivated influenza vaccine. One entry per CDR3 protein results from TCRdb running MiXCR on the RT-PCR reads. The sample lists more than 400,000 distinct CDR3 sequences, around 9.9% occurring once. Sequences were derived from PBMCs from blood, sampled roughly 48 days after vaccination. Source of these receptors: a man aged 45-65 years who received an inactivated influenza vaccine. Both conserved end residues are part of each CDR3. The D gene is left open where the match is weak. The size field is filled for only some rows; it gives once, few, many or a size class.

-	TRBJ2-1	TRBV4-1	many	TGCGCCAGCAGCCAAGACTGGACTAACCCCGCCGAGCAGTTCTTC	CASSQDWTNPAEQFF
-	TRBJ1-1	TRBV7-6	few	TGTGCCAGCAGCTTAGACCCCCCTGGGGGGTGGGGTACTGAAGCTTTCTTT	CASSLDPPGGWGTEAFF
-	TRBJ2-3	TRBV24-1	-	TGTGCCACCAGTGATACTACCCCGGTGGGGACCGACTACACAGATACGCAGTATTTT	CATSDTTPVGTDYTDTQYF
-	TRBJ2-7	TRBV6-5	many	TGTGCCAGCAGTTACGTGGGACCCACCTACGAGCAGTACTTC	CASSYVGPTYEQYF
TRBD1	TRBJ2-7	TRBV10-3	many	TGTGCCATCAGTGGGTCGGACAGGGGGCTCGACGAGCAGTACTTC	CAISGSDRGLDEQYF
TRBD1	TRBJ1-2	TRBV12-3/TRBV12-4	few	TGTGCCAGCAGTTTGTCGGGGGGAAGACAGGGAGGCGGCTACACCTTC	CASSLSGGRQGGGYTF
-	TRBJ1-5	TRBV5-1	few	TGCGCCAGCAGCACTCCGAGCGACAGATATAGCAATCAGCCCCAGCATTTT	CASSTPSDRYSNQPQHF
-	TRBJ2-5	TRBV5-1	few	TGCGCCAGCAGCTTGGGCGGAGAACCTAACCAAGAGACCCAGTACTTC	CASSLGGEPNQETQYF
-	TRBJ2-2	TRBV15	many	TGTGCCACCAGCAGTCTAACTTCGAACACCGGGGAGCTGTTTTTT	CATSSLTSNTGELFF
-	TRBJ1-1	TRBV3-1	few	TGTGCCAGCAGCCCGGGACAAGAGAACACTGAAGCTTTCTTT	CASSPGQENTEAFF
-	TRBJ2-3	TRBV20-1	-	TGCAGTGCTAGAGGAAACGGAAGGAAGGGGTCGACAGATACGCAGTATTTT	CSARGNGRKGSTDTQYF
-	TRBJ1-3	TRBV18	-	TGTGCCAGCTCAGAGGGGACGGAAAGGACCATATATTTT	CASSEGTERTIYF
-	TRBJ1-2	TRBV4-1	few	TGCGCCAGCAGCCAAGGTGGAATCCATCCTAACTATGGCTACACCTTC	CASSQGGIHPNYGYTF
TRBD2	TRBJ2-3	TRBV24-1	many	TGTGCCACCAGTACCCGGACTAGCGGGAGTACAGATACGCAGTATTTT	CATSTRTSGSTDTQYF
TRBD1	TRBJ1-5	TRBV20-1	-	TGCAGTGCTAGAGGTGCCCCGACAGGGCTTGACTATAGCAATCAGCCCCAGCATTTT	CSARGAPTGLDYSNQPQHF
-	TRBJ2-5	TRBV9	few	TGTGCCAGCAGCGTAGGACTAATCCAAGAGACCCAGTACTTC	CASSVGLIQETQYF
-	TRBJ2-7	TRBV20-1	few	TGCAGTGCCGCGCTCGGCAGGGGGGACGAGCAGTACTTC	CSAALGRGDEQYF
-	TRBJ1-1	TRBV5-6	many	TGTGCCAGCAGCTTATATGGAGGGAATCGCAGAGAGAACACTGAAGCTTTCTTT	CASSLYGGNRRENTEAFF
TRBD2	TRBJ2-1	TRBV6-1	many	TGTGCCAGCAGAGCGACTAGCCTCTCCTACAATGAGCAGTTCTTC	CASRATSLSYNEQFF
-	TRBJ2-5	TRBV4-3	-	TGCGCCAGCAGCCAAGATCAGGGATCGGGGGAGACCCAGTACTTC	CASSQDQGSGETQYF
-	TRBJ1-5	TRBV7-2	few	TGTGCCAGCAGCCGGGCCCGCAATCAGCCCCAGCATTTT	CASSRARNQPQHF
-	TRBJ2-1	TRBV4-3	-	TGCGCCAGCAGCCAAGATCAGGGGGGACCCTACAATGAGCAGTTCTTC	CASSQDQGGPYNEQFF
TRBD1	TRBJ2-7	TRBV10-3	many	TGTGCCATCAGTAAAAGTACTCGACAGGGCCTTCCCTACGAGCAGTACTTC	CAISKSTRQGLPYEQYF
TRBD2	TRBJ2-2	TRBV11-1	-	TGTGCCAGCAGCTCCTACCTGACTAGCGCCCACTTCGCGAACACCGGGGAGCTGTTTTTT	CASSSYLTSAHFANTGELFF
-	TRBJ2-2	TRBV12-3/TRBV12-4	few	TGTGCCAGCAGTCCTACTAGGTCCGGGGAGCTGTTTTTT	CASSPTRSGELFF
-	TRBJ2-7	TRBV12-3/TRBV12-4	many	TGTGCCAGCAGTATCACGCAGGGAGTCAACGAGCAGTACTTC	CASSITQGVNEQYF
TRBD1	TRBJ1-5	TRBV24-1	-	TGTGCCACCAGTGAGCCAGGGGGTAATCAGCCCCAGCATTTT	CATSEPGGNQPQHF
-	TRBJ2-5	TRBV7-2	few	TGTGCCAGCAGCTTAAACTGGGGAGAGACCCAGTACTTC	CASSLNWGETQYF
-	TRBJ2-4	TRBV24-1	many	TGTGCCACCAGTGATTTGGACCTACTAGCCAAAAACATTCAGTACTTC	CATSDLDLLAKNIQYF